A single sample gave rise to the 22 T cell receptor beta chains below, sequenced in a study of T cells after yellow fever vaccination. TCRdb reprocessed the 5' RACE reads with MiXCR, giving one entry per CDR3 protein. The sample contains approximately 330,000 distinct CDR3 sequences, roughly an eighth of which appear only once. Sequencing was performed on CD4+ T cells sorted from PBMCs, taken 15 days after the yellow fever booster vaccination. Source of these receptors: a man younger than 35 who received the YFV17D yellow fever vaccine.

The CDR3 sequence: CSASGRITEAFF. CDR3 nucleotide sequence: TGCAGTGCTAGTGGGCGAATCACTGAAGCTTTCTTT. The chain couples TRBV20-1 to TRBJ1-1; D not certain. Trimming shortened V by 3 bases and J by 4 bases, and 9 bases separated the two germline ends. The germline V gene has CDR1 DFQATT and CDR2 SNEGSKA (reference sequence). This CDR3 spans 12 amino acids.

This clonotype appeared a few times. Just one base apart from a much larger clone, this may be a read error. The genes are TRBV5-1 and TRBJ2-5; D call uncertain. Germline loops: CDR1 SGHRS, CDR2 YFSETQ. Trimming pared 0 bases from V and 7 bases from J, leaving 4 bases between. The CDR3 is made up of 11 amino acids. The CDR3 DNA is TGCGCCAGCAGCTTGGAAGTGACCCAGTACTTC. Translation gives CASSLEVTQYF.

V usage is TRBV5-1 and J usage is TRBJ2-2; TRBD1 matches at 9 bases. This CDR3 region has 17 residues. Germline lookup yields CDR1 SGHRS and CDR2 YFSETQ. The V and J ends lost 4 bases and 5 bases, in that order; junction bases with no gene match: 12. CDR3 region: CASSPHSGTGRTGELFF. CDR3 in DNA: TGCGCCAGCAGCCCACACTCCGGGACAGGGCGGACCGGGGAGCTGTTTTTT.

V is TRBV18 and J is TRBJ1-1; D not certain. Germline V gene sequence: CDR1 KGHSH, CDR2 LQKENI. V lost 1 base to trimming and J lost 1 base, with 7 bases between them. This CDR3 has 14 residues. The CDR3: CASSPLSTNTEAFF. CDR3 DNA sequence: TGTGCCAGCTCACCACTGTCAACGAACACTGAAGCTTTCTTT.

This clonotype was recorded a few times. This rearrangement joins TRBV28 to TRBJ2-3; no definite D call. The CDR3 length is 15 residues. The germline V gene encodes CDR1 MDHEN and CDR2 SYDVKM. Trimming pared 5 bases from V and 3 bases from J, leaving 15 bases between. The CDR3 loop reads CASSPPFQETDTQYF. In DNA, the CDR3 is TGTGCCAGCAGTCCCCCTTTTCAGGAAACAGATACGCAGTATTTT.

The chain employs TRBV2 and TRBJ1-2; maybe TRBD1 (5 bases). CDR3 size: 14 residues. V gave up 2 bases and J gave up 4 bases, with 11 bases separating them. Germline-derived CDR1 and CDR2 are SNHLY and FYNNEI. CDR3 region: CASSERGRSYGYTF. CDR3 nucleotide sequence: TGTGCCAGCAGTGAAAGGGGACGGTCCTATGGCTACACCTTC.

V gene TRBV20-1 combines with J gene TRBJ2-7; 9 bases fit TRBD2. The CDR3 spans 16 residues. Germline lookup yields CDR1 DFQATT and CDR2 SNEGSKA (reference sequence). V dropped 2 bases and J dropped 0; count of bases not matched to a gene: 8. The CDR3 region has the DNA TGCAGTGCTAGAAGAGGCGGGGGGGGAAGCTCCTACGAGCAGTACTTC. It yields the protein CSARRGGGGSSYEQYF.

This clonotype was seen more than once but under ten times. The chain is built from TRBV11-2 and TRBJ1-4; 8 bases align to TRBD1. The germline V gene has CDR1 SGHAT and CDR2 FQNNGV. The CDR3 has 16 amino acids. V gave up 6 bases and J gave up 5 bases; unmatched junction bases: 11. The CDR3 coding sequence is TGTGCCAGCAGTCGAAATGTCGGACAGGGCAATGAAAAACTGTTTTTT. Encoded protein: CASSRNVGQGNEKLFF.

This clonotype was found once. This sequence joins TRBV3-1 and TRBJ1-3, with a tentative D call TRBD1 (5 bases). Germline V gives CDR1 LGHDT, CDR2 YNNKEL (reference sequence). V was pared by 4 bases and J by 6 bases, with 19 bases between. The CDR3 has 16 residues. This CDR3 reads CASSRLREGTENTIYF. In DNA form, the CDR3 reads TGTGCCAGCAGCCGCCTAAGGGAGGGGACGGAAAACACCATATATTTT.

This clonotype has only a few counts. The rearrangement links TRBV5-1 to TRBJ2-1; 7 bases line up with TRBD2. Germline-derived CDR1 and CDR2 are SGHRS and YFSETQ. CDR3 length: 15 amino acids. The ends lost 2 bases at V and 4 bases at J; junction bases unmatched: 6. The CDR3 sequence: CASSFSTGGYNEQFF. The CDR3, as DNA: TGCGCCAGCAGCTTTAGTACGGGGGGTTACAATGAGCAGTTCTTC. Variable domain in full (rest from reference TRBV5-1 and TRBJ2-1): KAGVTQTPRYLIKTRGQQVTLSCSPISGHRSVSWYQQTPGQGLQFLFEYFSETQRNKGNFPGRFSGRQFSNSRSEMNVSTLELGDSALYLCASSFSTGGYNEQFFGPGTRLTVL.

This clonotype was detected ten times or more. The CDR3 loop reads CASRVRGWSYEQYF. The DNA for the CDR3 is TGTGCCAGCAGGGTCAGGGGGTGGTCCTACGAGCAGTACTTC. The chain has TRBV2 and TRBJ2-7, with 7 bases aligning to TRBD1. Germline V gives CDR1 SNHLY, CDR2 FYNNEI. V lost 6 bases and J lost 1; bases outside the gene matches: 6. The CDR3 is 14 residues long.

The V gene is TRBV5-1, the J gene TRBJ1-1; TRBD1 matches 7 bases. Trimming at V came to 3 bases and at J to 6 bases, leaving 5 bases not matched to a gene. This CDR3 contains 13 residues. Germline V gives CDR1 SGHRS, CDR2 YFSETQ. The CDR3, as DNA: TGCGCCAGCAGCTCTTGGGGGACAGCTGAAGCTTTCTTT. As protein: CASSSWGTAEAFF.

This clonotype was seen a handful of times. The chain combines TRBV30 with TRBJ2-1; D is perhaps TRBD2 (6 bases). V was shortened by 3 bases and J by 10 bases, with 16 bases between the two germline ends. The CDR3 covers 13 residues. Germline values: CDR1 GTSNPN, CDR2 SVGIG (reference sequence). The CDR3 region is CAWSVGTLPEQFF. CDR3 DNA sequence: TGTGCCTGGAGCGTGGGGACTCTCCCCGAGCAGTTCTTC. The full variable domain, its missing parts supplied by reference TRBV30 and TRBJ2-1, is SQTIHQWPATLVQPVGSPLSLECTVEGTSNPNLYWYRQAAGRGLQLLFYSVGIGQISSEVPQNLSASRPQDRQFILSSKKLLLSDSGFYLCAWSVGTLPEQFFGPGTRLTVL.

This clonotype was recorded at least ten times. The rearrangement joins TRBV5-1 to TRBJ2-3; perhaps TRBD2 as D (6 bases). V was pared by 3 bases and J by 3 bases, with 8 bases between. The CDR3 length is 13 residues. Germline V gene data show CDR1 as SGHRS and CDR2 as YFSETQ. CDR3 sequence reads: CASSSEGTDTQYF. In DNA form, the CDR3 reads TGCGCCAGCAGCTCGGAGGGGACAGATACGCAGTATTTT.

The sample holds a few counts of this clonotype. CDR3 nucleotide sequence: TGTGCCAGCAGCCAAGGGACGGGGGGCAGCGAGACCCAGTACTTC. This gives the protein CASSQGTGGSETQYF. V and J are TRBV14 and TRBJ2-5; D might be TRBD2 (7 bases). Germline CDR1 is SGHDN and CDR2 is FVKESK. The CDR3 consists of 15 residues. V was trimmed by 1 base and J by 5 bases, leaving 14 bases between them. The complete variable domain, with remaining parts taken from reference TRBV14 and TRBJ2-5, reads EAGVTQFPSHSVIEKGQTVTLRCDPISGHDNLYWYRRVMGKEIKFLLHFVKESKQDESGMPNNRFLAERTGGTYSTLKVQPAELEDSGVYFCASSQGTGGSETQYFGPGTRLLVL.

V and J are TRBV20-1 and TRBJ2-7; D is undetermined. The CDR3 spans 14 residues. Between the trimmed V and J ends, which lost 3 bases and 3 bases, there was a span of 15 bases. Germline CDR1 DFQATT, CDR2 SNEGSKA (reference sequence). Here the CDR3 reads CSARFVGSDYEQYV. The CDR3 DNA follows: TGCAGTGCTAGGTTTGTGGGCAGCGACTACGAGCAGTACGTC.

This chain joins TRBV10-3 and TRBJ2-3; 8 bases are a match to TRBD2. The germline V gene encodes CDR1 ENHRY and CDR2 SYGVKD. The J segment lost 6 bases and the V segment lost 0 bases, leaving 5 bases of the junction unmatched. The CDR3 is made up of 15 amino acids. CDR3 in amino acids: CAISESKASGDTQYF. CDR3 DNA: TGTGCCATCAGTGAGTCGAAGGCTAGCGGGGATACGCAGTATTTT.

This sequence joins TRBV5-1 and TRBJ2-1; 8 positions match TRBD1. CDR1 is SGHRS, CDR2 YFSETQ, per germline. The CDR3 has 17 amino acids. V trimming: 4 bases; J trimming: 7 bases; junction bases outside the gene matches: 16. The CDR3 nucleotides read TGCGCCAGCAGCCCTACGAATCAGGGGGCCGGCAGAAATGAGCAGTTCTTC. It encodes CASSPTNQGAGRNEQFF.

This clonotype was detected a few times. CDR3 bases: TGTGCCATCAGGGACGCGGAGACCCAGTACTTC. It is translated as CAIRDAETQYF. This sequence joins TRBV10-3 and TRBJ2-5; D gene uncertain. Germline assignment: CDR1 ENHRY and CDR2 SYGVKD. This CDR3 is 11 amino acids long. Trimming took off 6 bases at V and 5 bases at J, with 7 bases between the two ends.

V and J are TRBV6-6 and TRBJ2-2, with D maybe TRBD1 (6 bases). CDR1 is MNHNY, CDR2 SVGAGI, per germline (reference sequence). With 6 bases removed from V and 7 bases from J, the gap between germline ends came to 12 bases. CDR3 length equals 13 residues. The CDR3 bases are TGTGCCAGCAGCAACAGGGTTTTCGGGGAGCTGTTTTTT. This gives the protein CASSNRVFGELFF.

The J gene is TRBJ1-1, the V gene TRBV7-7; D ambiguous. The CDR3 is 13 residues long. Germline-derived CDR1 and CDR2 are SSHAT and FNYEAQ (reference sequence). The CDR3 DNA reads TGTGCTACCTCCAGAACAGTGAACACTGAAGCTTTCTTT. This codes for CATSRTVNTEAFF.

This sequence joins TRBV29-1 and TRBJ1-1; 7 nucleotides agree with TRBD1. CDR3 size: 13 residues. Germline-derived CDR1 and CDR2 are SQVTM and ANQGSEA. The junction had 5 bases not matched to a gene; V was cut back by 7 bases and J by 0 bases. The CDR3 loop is CSGLGQVNTEAFF. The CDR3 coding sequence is TGCAGCGGCCTAGGACAGGTGAACACTGAAGCTTTCTTT.